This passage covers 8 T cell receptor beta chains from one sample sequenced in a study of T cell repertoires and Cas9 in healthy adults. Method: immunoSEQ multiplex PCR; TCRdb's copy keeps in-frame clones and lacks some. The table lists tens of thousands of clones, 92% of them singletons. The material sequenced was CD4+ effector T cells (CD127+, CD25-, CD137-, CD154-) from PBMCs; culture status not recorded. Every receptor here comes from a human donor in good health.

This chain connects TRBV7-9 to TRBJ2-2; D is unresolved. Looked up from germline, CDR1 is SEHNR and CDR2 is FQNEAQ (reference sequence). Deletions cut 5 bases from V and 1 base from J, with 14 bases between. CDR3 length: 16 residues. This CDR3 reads CASSHIQMGNTGELFF. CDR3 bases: TGTGCCAGCAGCCACATTCAAATGGGGAACACCGGGGAGCTGTTTTTT. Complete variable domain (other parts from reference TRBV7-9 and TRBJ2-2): DTGVSQNPRHKITKRGQNVTFRCDPISEHNRLYWYRQTLGQGPEFLTYFQNEAQLEKSRLLSDRFSAERPKGSFSTLEIQRTEQGDSAMYLCASSHIQMGNTGELFFGEGSRLTVL.

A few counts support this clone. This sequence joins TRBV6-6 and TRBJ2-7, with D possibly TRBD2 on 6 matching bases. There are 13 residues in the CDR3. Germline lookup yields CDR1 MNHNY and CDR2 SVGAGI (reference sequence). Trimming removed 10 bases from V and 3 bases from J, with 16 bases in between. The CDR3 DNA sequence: TGTGCCACCCGGTGGGAGGCGATCTACGAGCAGTACTTC. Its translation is CATRWEAIYEQYF.

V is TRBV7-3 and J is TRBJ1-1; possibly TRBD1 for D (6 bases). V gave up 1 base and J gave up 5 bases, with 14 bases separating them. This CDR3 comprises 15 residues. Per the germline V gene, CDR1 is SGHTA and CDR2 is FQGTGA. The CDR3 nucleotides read TGTGCCAGCAGCTTAAAGGGGGGAGACGGAACTGAAGCTTTCTTT. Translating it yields CASSLKGGDGTEAFF.

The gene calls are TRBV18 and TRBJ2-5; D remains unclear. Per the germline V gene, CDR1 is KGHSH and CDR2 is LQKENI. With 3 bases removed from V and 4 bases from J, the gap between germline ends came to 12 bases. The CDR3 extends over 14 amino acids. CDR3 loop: CASSPYLSAETQYF. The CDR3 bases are TGTGCCAGCTCACCCTATCTTTCGGCAGAGACCCAGTACTTC.

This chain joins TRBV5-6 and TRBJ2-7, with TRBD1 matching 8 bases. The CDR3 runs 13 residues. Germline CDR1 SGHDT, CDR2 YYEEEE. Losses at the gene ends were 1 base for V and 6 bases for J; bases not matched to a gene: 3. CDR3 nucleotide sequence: TGTGCCAGCAGCTTGAGCAGGGGGCGCGAGCAGTACTTC. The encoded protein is CASSLSRGREQYF.

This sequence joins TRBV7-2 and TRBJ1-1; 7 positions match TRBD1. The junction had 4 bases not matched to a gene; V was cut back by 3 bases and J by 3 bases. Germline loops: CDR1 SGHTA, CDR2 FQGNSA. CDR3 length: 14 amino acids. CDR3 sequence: CASSLQGGDTEAFF. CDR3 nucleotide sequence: TGTGCCAGCAGCTTGCAGGGGGGGGACACTGAAGCTTTCTTT.

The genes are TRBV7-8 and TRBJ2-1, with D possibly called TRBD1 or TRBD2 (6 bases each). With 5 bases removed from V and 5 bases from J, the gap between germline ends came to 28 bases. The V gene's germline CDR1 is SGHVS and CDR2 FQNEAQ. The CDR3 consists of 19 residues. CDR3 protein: CASSVGRGVPRKKHNEQFF. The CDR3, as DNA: TGTGCCAGCAGCGTAGGAAGGGGGGTACCCCGCAAAAAACACAATGAGCAGTTCTTC.

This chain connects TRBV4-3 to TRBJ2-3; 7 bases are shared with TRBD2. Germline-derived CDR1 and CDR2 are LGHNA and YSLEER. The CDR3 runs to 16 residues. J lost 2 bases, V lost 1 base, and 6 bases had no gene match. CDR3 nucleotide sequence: TGCGCCAGCAGCCAAGCTACTAGCGCCTTCACAGATACGCAGTATTTT. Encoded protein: CASSQATSAFTDTQYF.